This T cell receptor (beta chain) was retrieved from a study of cytomegalovirus exposure and HLA in healthy donors. Sequencing was performed with immunoSEQ multiplex PCR; in TCRdb, only in-frame clones are kept and a portion is missing. Of 150,000 to 200,000 clones in the sample, around nine tenths were seen once. On this clone itself: No antigen is known for it.

The study drew the donors from its approximately 130-subject validation cohort, separate from the roughly 700-subject first cohort. Findings of the study overall: The classifier reportedly diagnosed cytomegalovirus status with high sensitivity and specificity.

The V gene lost 4 bases and the J gene lost 7 bases, with 20 bases spanning the gap. Germline CDR1 LGHNA, CDR2 YNFKEQ. The CDR3 is 16 amino acids. The sequencing input was PBMCs. The TCR was taken from a man aged 18 to 29 in good health and CMV-seropositive. The chain combines TRBV4-2 with TRBJ1-5; D ambiguous. Written as DNA, the CDR3 is TGTGCCAGCAGCCCTCACCCAACCGGTCTCGGGCAGCCCCAGCATTTT. Residues: CASSPHPTGLGQPQHF.